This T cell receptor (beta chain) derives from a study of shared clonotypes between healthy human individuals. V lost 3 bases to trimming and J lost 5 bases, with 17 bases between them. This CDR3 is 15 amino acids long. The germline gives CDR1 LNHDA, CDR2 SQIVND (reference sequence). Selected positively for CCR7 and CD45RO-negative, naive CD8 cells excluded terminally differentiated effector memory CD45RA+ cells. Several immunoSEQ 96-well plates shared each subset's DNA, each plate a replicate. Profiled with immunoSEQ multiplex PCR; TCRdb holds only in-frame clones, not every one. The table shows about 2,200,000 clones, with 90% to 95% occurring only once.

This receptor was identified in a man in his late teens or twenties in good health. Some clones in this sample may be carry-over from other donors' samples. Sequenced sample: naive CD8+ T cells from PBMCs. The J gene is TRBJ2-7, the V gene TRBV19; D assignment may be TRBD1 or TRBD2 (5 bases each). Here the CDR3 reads CASSITPRGPDEQYF. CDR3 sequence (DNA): TGTGCCAGTAGTATCACTCCTCGGGGCCCAGACGAGCAGTACTTC.